The 30 T cell receptor beta chains given below trace back to one sample, sequenced in a study of shared clonotypes between healthy human individuals (dated by TCRdb to the early 2020s). Libraries were made using the immunoSEQ multiplex PCR assay. TCRdb's version of the immuneACCESS table is confined to in-frame rearrangements and falls short of the full clone set. An unresolved V gene accounts for under half of the shortfall where checked; the remainder is of unknown origin. The sample profile shows 660,000 or so clones; roughly 96% of them were found once. In total, the top ten clones hold more than 0.085% of the sample. CD8 naive samples were CD45RO-negative cells positively selected for CCR7, giving a CD45RA+CCR7+ population that excluded TemRA cells. Sequencing was done on a sample of naive CD8+ T cells sorted from blood. The cell subset or site label of this sample denotes: CD45RA+CCR7+. These receptors were taken from a woman aged 25 to 39 in good health.

The V gene is TRBV7-9, the J gene TRBJ2-7; perhaps TRBD2 as D (5 bases). The CDR3 has 15 residues. Looked up from germline, CDR1 is SEHNR and CDR2 is FQNEAQ (reference sequence). The germline V and J ends were trimmed by 1 base and 3 bases, with 13 bases remaining between them. The CDR3 is CASSLGGLFDYEQYF. The CDR3 DNA follows: TGTGCCAGCAGCTTAGGAGGGCTGTTTGACTACGAGCAGTACTTC.

The rearrangement uses TRBV11-2 and TRBJ2-7; D unclear. The V gene's germline CDR1 is SGHAT and CDR2 FQNNGV. The length of the CDR3 is 13 residues. The V end lost 4 bases, the J end lost 13 bases, and 20 bases lay between the germline ends. The CDR3 DNA sequence: TGTGCCAGCAGCTCCCCGCCGGCCCTAAGCGATTACTTC. Its translation is CASSSPPALSDYF.

V gene TRBV7-9 combines with J gene TRBJ2-1, with TRBD2 matching over 8 bases. V lost 0 bases, J lost 5 bases, and 15 bases stayed unmatched. Germline assignment: CDR1 SEHNR and CDR2 FQNEAQ (reference sequence). The CDR3 runs 19 residues. The CDR3 nucleotides read TGTGCCAGCAGCTTAGCGGGAGGCGTAGCGGGATACACGAACAATGAGCAGTTCTTC. Translation gives CASSLAGGVAGYTNNEQFF.

The J gene is TRBJ2-7, the V gene TRBV5-1; 16 bases fit TRBD2. The CDR3 extends over 16 amino acids. V was clipped by 3 bases and J by 6 bases; unmatched bases: 6. Germline CDR1 reads SGHRS; CDR2 reads YFSETQ. CDR3 region: CASSYGTSGRVPEQYF. CDR3 in DNA: TGCGCCAGCAGCTACGGGACTAGCGGGAGGGTCCCCGAGCAGTACTTC. The full variable domain, with the rest looked up from reference TRBV5-1 and TRBJ2-7, is KAGVTQTPRYLIKTRGQQVTLSCSPISGHRSVSWYQQTPGQGLQFLFEYFSETQRNKGNFPGRFSGRQFSNSRSEMNVSTLELGDSALYLCASSYGTSGRVPEQYFGPGTRLTVT.

The chain combines TRBV4-1 with TRBJ2-5, with D possibly TRBD2 on 6 matching bases. The CDR3 contains 15 residues. From germline, CDR1 is MGHRA and CDR2 YSYEKL. V was cut by 1 base and J by 1 base, with 10 bases left in between. The CDR3, as DNA: TGCGCCAGCAGCCAAGCCCGGGACTTCCAAGAGACCCAGTACTTC. This encodes CASSQARDFQETQYF.

The V gene is TRBV10-1, the J gene TRBJ1-1; D is possibly TRBD1 (6 bases). This CDR3 is 14 amino acids long. Germline lookup yields CDR1 WNHNN and CDR2 SYGVQD (reference sequence). The ends were cut back, 6 bases at V and 5 bases at J, with 16 bases in the middle. CDR3 sequence: CASSNTGLGTEAFF. For the CDR3, the DNA is TGCGCCAGCAGCAATACAGGGTTAGGGACTGAAGCTTTCTTT.

The chain couples TRBV6-5 to TRBJ1-2, with 7 nucleotides matching TRBD1. Germline V gene sequence: CDR1 MNHEY, CDR2 SVGAGI. The ends lost 2 bases at V and 6 bases at J; junction bases unmatched: 3. This CDR3 has 13 residues. The DNA of the CDR3 is TGTGCCAGCAGTTACCCAGACAGGGATGGCTACACCTTC. Residues: CASSYPDRDGYTF.

The rearrangement uses TRBV5-6 and TRBJ1-6; 8 bases match TRBD1. CDR1 is SGHDT and CDR2 is YYEEEE in the germline V gene. The CDR3 covers 17 residues. J was trimmed by 6 bases and V by 4 bases; bases with no gene match: 12. In DNA form, the CDR3 reads TGTGCCAGCAGCCAAGCCCGACAGGGGTTTGCTAATTCACCCCTCCACTTT. Protein sequence: CASSQARQGFANSPLHF.

The rearrangement uses TRBV9 and TRBJ2-2; 9 positions agree with TRBD2. Germline-derived CDR1 and CDR2 are SGDLS and YYNGEE. With V trimmed by 3 bases and J by 5 bases, 8 bases remained unmatched. The CDR3 contains 16 residues. CDR3: CASSGQGLATTGELFF. CDR3 sequence (DNA): TGTGCCAGCAGCGGACAAGGACTAGCGACTACCGGGGAGCTGTTTTTT.

This chain connects TRBV7-9 to TRBJ1-6; no reliable D call. The CDR3 consists of 15 residues. Trimming stripped 5 bases from V and 14 bases from J, with 22 bases between. Per the germline V gene, CDR1 is SEHNR and CDR2 is FQNEAQ (reference sequence). In DNA form, the CDR3 reads TGTGCCAGCAGCCCCCCAAACAACCTAGTGGAAACCCTCCACTTT. Translation: CASSPPNNLVETLHF.

J is TRBJ1-4 and V is TRBV6-5; D not resolved. Germline CDR1 and CDR2: MNHEY and SVGAGI. This CDR3 spans 16 amino acids. Trimming removed 3 bases at V and 0 bases at J, with 11 bases between. The CDR3 DNA reads TGTGCCAGCAGTTATTCCGTGACTGCAACTAATGAAAAACTGTTTTTT. Translating gives CASSYSVTATNEKLFF.

This sequence joins TRBV7-9 and TRBJ2-7, with 10 bases matching TRBD2. The germline gives CDR1 SEHNR, CDR2 FQNEAQ (reference sequence). V shed 5 bases, J shed 2 bases, and the junction held 9 bases outside the gene matches. There are 16 residues in the CDR3. The CDR3: CASSQGRTSGTYEQYF. CDR3 DNA sequence: TGTGCCAGCAGCCAAGGAAGGACTAGCGGAACCTACGAGCAGTACTTC.

The gene calls are TRBV7-9 and TRBJ2-7, with D possibly matching TRBD2 (6 bases). CDR1 SEHNR and CDR2 FQNEAQ come from the germline V gene (reference sequence). The V end was cut by 4 bases, the J end by 3 bases, with 28 bases between. The CDR3 has 19 residues. The CDR3 is CASSSTKTSLGVANYEQYF. The CDR3 coding sequence is TGTGCCAGCAGCTCGACGAAGACTAGTCTCGGTGTAGCGAACTACGAGCAGTACTTC. Full variable domain (outside the CDR3, taken from reference TRBV7-9 and TRBJ2-7): DTGVSQNPRHKITKRGQNVTFRCDPISEHNRLYWYRQTLGQGPEFLTYFQNEAQLEKSRLLSDRFSAERPKGSFSTLEIQRTEQGDSAMYLCASSSTKTSLGVANYEQYFGPGTRLTVT.

The CDR3 sequence: CASSRPGTSGISYNEQFF. CDR3 nucleotides: TGTGCCAGCAGCCGTCCCGGGACTAGCGGGATATCCTACAATGAGCAGTTCTTC. The V gene is TRBV7-2, the J gene TRBJ2-1, with 13 bases lining up with TRBD2. CDR1 is SGHTA and CDR2 is FQGNSA in the germline V gene. The CDR3 covers 18 residues. The V segment lost 5 bases and the J segment 1 base; nucleotides outside the gene matches: 8.

This chain uses TRBV10-3 with TRBJ2-1; 12 nucleotides line up with TRBD2. This CDR3 spans 17 amino acids. Looked up from germline, CDR1 is ENHRY and CDR2 is SYGVKD. V was clipped by 0 bases and J by 4 bases; unmatched bases: 4. CDR3 sequence: CAISESSSGRDYNEQFF. CDR3 sequence (DNA): TGTGCCATCAGTGAGTCATCTAGCGGGAGGGATTACAATGAGCAGTTCTTC.

This clone occurred a few times. The V call is TRBV9, the J call TRBJ1-3, with no clear D. The CDR3 is 12 residues long. Germline CDR1 SGDLS, CDR2 YYNGEE. Trimming removed 0 bases at V and 3 bases at J, with 1 base between. CDR3 nucleotide sequence: TGTGCCAGCAGCGTAGATGGAAACACCATATATTTT. It yields the protein CASSVDGNTIYF.

V gene TRBV5-6 combines with J gene TRBJ2-1; D is undetermined. Germline-derived CDR1 and CDR2 are SGHDT and YYEEEE. Trimming shortened V by 1 base and J by 5 bases, and 7 bases separated the two germline ends. The CDR3 spans 13 residues. The CDR3 reads CASSLIGDNEQFF. The DNA of the CDR3 is TGTGCCAGCAGCTTGATTGGGGACAATGAGCAGTTCTTC.

V usage is TRBV7-9 and J usage is TRBJ2-7, with 8 bases lining up with TRBD1. The CDR3 spans 15 residues. From germline, CDR1 is SEHNR and CDR2 FQNEAQ (reference sequence). V shed 5 bases and J 7 bases; nucleotides not matched to a gene: 13. The CDR3 DNA sequence: TGTGCCAGCAGCGCAAGACAGGGGTCGACTTGGGAGCAGTACTTC. Translating it yields CASSARQGSTWEQYF. Supplemented by reference TRBV7-9 and TRBJ2-7, the full variable domain reads DTGVSQNPRHKITKRGQNVTFRCDPISEHNRLYWYRQTLGQGPEFLTYFQNEAQLEKSRLLSDRFSAERPKGSFSTLEIQRTEQGDSAMYLCASSARQGSTWEQYFGPGTRLTVT.

The chain recombines TRBV15 with TRBJ2-3, with 8 bases lining up with TRBD2. The CDR3 consists of 15 residues. CDR1 and CDR2 from the germline V gene are LNHNV and YYDKDF (reference sequence). Losses at the gene ends were 5 bases for V and 0 bases for J; bases not matched to a gene: 4. CDR3 protein: CATSLAGGSTDTQYF. The CDR3 bases are TGTGCCACCAGCTTGGCGGGAGGCAGCACAGATACGCAGTATTTT. The variable domain in full, with the rest retrieved from reference TRBV15 and TRBJ2-3, is DAMVIQNPRYQVTQFGKPVTLSCSQTLNHNVMYWYQQKSSQAPKLLFHYYDKDFNNEADTPDNFQSRRPNTSFCFLDIRSPGLGDTAMYLCATSLAGGSTDTQYFGPGTRLTVL.

The rearrangement uses TRBV18 and TRBJ2-7; no clear D. From germline, CDR1 is KGHSH and CDR2 LQKENI. The CDR3 totals 15 residues. V gave up 2 bases and J gave up 1 base, with 12 bases separating them. In DNA form, the CDR3 reads TGTGCCAGCTCACCAGAACGCACCCCGTCCTACGAGCAGTACTTC. Protein sequence: CASSPERTPSYEQYF.

This chain uses TRBV10-2 with TRBJ2-5, with 10 bases identical to TRBD1. CDR3 length: 16 amino acids. V was clipped by 4 bases and J by 5 bases; unmatched bases: 10. In germline, CDR1 is WSHSY, CDR2 SAAADI. CDR3 in amino acids: CASSGATGGAWETQYF. The CDR3 DNA follows: TGCGCCAGCAGTGGGGCGACAGGGGGCGCTTGGGAGACCCAGTACTTC.

In regard to this clone: Other DNA sequences in the same sample also yield this CDR3. The chain uses TRBV7-2 and TRBJ2-7; D not resolved. CDR3 length: 11 residues. From germline, CDR1 is SGHTA and CDR2 FQGNSA. Trimming took 4 bases from V and 2 from J, leaving 3 bases between them. The DNA for the CDR3 is TGTGCCAGCAGCTACACCTACGAGCAGTACTTC. Translated: CASSYTYEQYF. The whole variable domain, remainder taken from reference TRBV7-2 and TRBJ2-7, is GAGVSQSPSNKVTEKGKDVELRCDPISGHTALYWYRQSLGQGLEFLIYFQGNSAPDKSGLPSDRFSAERTGGSVSTLTIQRTQQEDSAVYLCASSYTYEQYFGPGTRLTVT.

The chain links TRBV28 to TRBJ2-7; D may be TRBD2 (5 bases). Germline V gene data show CDR1 as MDHEN and CDR2 as SYDVKM. Trimming took off 5 bases at V and 1 base at J, with 9 bases between the two ends. The CDR3 contains 13 residues. CDR3 in DNA: TGTGCCAGCAGTCCCCGGGGATCCTACGAGCAGTACTTC. It yields the protein CASSPRGSYEQYF.

Turning to this clone: This specimen includes other DNA sequences encoding the same CDR3. The V call is TRBV4-1, the J call TRBJ2-1; D is uncertain. The V gene's germline CDR1 is MGHRA and CDR2 YSYEKL. The CDR3 runs 12 residues. Trimming shortened V by 0 bases and J by 6 bases, and 3 bases separated the two germline ends. CDR3 nucleotides: TGCGCCAGCAGCCAAGATTCCAATGAGCAGTTCTTC. Amino acids: CASSQDSNEQFF.

The chain couples TRBV27 to TRBJ2-2; TRBD2 matches at 12 bases. The CDR3 extends over 15 amino acids. Germline loops: CDR1 MNHEY, CDR2 SMNVEV (reference sequence). V was pared by 5 bases and J by 6 bases, with 4 bases of the junction left unmatched. The CDR3 spells CASSLRLAGAGELFF. CDR3 nucleotides: TGTGCCAGCAGTCTTAGACTAGCGGGAGCCGGGGAGCTGTTTTTT.

This chain uses TRBV9 with TRBJ2-2, with unresolved D. Germline-derived CDR1 and CDR2 are SGDLS and YYNGEE. The CDR3 is 13 amino acids. With 3 bases removed from V and 4 bases from J, the gap between germline ends came to 7 bases. The CDR3 loop reads CASSDTSTGELFF. For the CDR3, the DNA is TGTGCCAGCAGCGATACTTCCACCGGGGAGCTGTTTTTT.

The rearrangement uses TRBV28 and TRBJ1-5; D ambiguous. V shed 5 bases and J shed 0 bases, with 11 bases lying between them. There are 15 residues in the CDR3. CDR1 is MDHEN and CDR2 is SYDVKM in the germline V gene. CDR3 loop: CASSTLRDSNQPQHF. In DNA form, the CDR3 reads TGTGCCAGCAGTACCCTAAGAGATAGCAATCAGCCCCAGCATTTT.

The J gene is TRBJ1-3, the V gene TRBV7-6; tentatively, D is TRBD1 (6 bases). CDR1 SGHVS and CDR2 FNYEAQ come from the germline V gene. V lost 3 bases to trimming and J lost 0 bases, with 9 bases between them. This CDR3 has 15 residues. Here the CDR3 reads CASSLDRTSGNTIYF. The DNA of the CDR3 is TGTGCCAGCAGCTTGGACAGAACCTCTGGAAACACCATATATTTT.

The chain has TRBV14 and TRBJ2-1; the match to TRBD2 covers 10 bases. The length of the CDR3 is 17 residues. Germline CDR1 is SGHDN and CDR2 is FVKESK. V was pared by 4 bases and J by 7 bases, with 13 bases of the junction left unmatched. CDR3: CASSLRSEREGLNEQFF. In nucleotides, the CDR3 is TGTGCCAGCAGCCTCCGCAGCGAGCGGGAGGGCCTTAATGAGCAGTTCTTC.

V gene TRBV27 combines with J gene TRBJ1-2, with 8 bases aligning to TRBD1. The CDR3 has 13 amino acids. Germline V lookup: CDR1 MNHEY, CDR2 SMNVEV (reference sequence). J lost 8 bases, V lost 8 bases, and 10 bases had no gene match. CDR3 nucleotide sequence: TGTGCCAGCGCTTACGGGACAGGAGGCGGCTACACCTTC. Translation: CASAYGTGGGYTF.